This TCR beta chain stems from a study of monozygotic twins with inflammatory bowel disease. TCRdb reprocessed the 5' RACE reads and stores each CDR3 protein as one record, lacking DNA. The sample totals about 330,000 distinct CDR3 sequences; its top ten clones hold around 2%. CDR3 length equals 17 residues. Sequencing was carried out using blood. This chain connects TRBV12-3 or TRBV12-4 to TRBJ1-5. The TCR originated in a human donor with ulcerative colitis or Crohn's disease, or a healthy co-twin of an affected twin (not recorded which). The CDR3 sequence: CASRTGGSSYSNQPQHF.